This T cell receptor (beta chain) derives from a study of CD8 T cells in Susac syndrome. The CDR3 runs to 16 residues. It was with random hexamers that about 0.45 to 1 ug RNA was reverse transcribed. Amplification of TCR beta CDR3 spanned 54 Vbeta and 13 Jbeta via immunoSEQ multiplex PCR. Each CDR3 protein gets one entry after TCRdb re-called the immunoSEQ multiplex PCR reads with MiXCR. The data show about 290,000 distinct CDR3 sequences, with about 91% seen just once and under 0.2% held by the top ten. The chain employs TRBV21-1 and TRBJ2-7; the table's D call, TRBD1, has no DNA check behind it. TRBV21-1 is a listed pseudogene. Sequenced material: CD8+ T cells from PBMCs. The clonotype was recovered from a human donor with multiple sclerosis. CDR3: CASSKERCRGRYEQYF. For the CDR3, the DNA is TGTGCCAGCAGCAAAGAGAGGTGTCGGGGCAGATACGAGCAGTACTTC.